This passage covers 28 T cell receptor beta chains from one sample sequenced in a study of shared clonotypes between healthy human individuals (dated by TCRdb to 2018 to 2021). Library preparation employed the immunoSEQ multiplex PCR assay. TCRdb took this table from immuneACCESS and kept in-frame rearrangements with V and J called. Such tables lack part of the clones; where checked against another copy, unresolved V genes explain under half of the gap, and the rest is unexplained. Counted in this sample were 2 million to 3 million clones; approximately 93% of them appeared once. Around 0.4% of the sample lies in the top ten. The specimen sequenced was naive CD4+ T cells from PBMCs. The cell subset or site label here, explained by the study, means: CD45RA+ positively selected. These receptors were collected from a man between 18 and 29 years old in good health. Some clones in this sample may be carry-over from other donors' samples.

This chain uses TRBV30 with TRBJ1-3, with 8 bases identical to TRBD1. The germline CDR1 and CDR2 sequences are GTSNPN and SVGIG (reference sequence). J gave up 6 bases and V 8 bases, and 3 bases lay outside the gene matches. The CDR3 spans 11 residues. The chain's CDR3 is CAQGQANTIYF. The CDR3 bases are TGTGCCCAGGGACAGGCAAACACCATATATTTT. The complete variable domain, with remaining parts taken from reference TRBV30 and TRBJ1-3, reads SQTIHQWPATLVQPVGSPLSLECTVEGTSNPNLYWYRQAAGRGLQLLFYSVGIGQISSEVPQNLSASRPQDRQFILSSKKLLLSDSGFYLCAQGQANTIYFGEGSWLTVV.

The rearrangement uses TRBV5-4 and TRBJ2-7; a weak D match, TRBD2 (5 bases). The CDR3 loop spans 14 amino acids. Trimming cost V 1 base and J 2 bases, with 10 bases left between them. CDR1 SGHNT and CDR2 YYREEE come from the germline V gene (reference sequence). CDR3 amino acids: CASSLQLGTYEQYF. The CDR3 coding sequence is TGTGCCAGCAGCTTGCAACTAGGAACCTACGAGCAGTACTTC.

This clone was recorded a few times. The rearrangement joins TRBV2 to TRBJ1-5; possible D gene TRBD1, 5 bases. The germline V and J ends were trimmed by 4 bases and 7 bases, with 17 bases remaining between them. The CDR3 runs 15 residues. Germline loops: CDR1 SNHLY, CDR2 FYNNEI. CDR3 nucleotide sequence: TGTGCCAGCAGTGGATCCGGGACCCAGCTCCAGCCCCAGCATTTT. It translates to CASSGSGTQLQPQHF. Supplemented by reference TRBV2 and TRBJ1-5, the full variable domain reads EPEVTQTPSHQVTQMGQEVILRCVPISNHLYFYWYRQILGQKVEFLVSFYNNEISEKSEIFDDQFSVERPDGSNFTLKIRSTKLEDSAMYFCASSGSGTQLQPQHFGDGTRLSIL.

This chain joins TRBV7-2 and TRBJ2-7; D remains unclear. Trimming pared 2 bases from V and 5 bases from J, leaving 19 bases between. This CDR3 spans 16 amino acids. The germline gives CDR1 SGHTA, CDR2 FQGNSA. CDR3 protein: CASSLYSRVSGDEQYF. Here the CDR3 DNA reads TGTGCCAGCAGCTTATACAGTCGGGTCTCCGGCGACGAGCAGTACTTC.

The chain joins TRBV28 to TRBJ2-5; possibly TRBD2 for D (6 bases). With 6 bases removed from V and 3 bases from J, the gap between germline ends came to 20 bases. The CDR3 length is 16 residues. Per the germline V gene, CDR1 is MDHEN and CDR2 is SYDVKM. The CDR3 loop reads CASRASGATGEETQYF. The CDR3 region has the DNA TGTGCCAGCAGAGCCTCCGGGGCTACGGGGGAAGAGACCCAGTACTTC.

V is TRBV10-3 and J is TRBJ2-1; 9 bases are a match to TRBD2. There are 15 residues in the CDR3. The junction had 3 bases not matched to a gene; V was cut back by 0 bases and J by 6 bases. Germline assignment: CDR1 ENHRY and CDR2 SYGVKD. CDR3 protein: CAISESREGLNEQFF. The CDR3 DNA reads TGTGCCATCAGTGAGTCGCGGGAGGGCCTCAATGAGCAGTTCTTC.

This clone has just one count. The chain recombines TRBV4-1 with TRBJ2-3; TRBD2 agrees at 12 bases. V trimming: 1 base; J trimming: 3 bases; junction bases outside the gene matches: 8. The CDR3 loop spans 18 amino acids. Germline values: CDR1 MGHRA, CDR2 YSYEKL. This CDR3 reads CASSQVLTSGRPTDTQYF. CDR3 coding DNA: TGCGCCAGCAGCCAAGTTTTAACTAGCGGGAGGCCAACAGATACGCAGTATTTT.

Only one count was recorded for this clone. V usage is TRBV14 and J usage is TRBJ2-1; 7 bases align to TRBD2. Germline lookup yields CDR1 SGHDN and CDR2 FVKESK. The CDR3 length is 16 residues. V lost 5 bases and J lost 6; bases outside the gene matches: 13. CDR3 sequence (DNA): TGTGCCAGCAGCTACACGGTGGGAGGGCCCCGCAATGAGCAGTTCTTC. Protein: CASSYTVGGPRNEQFF. Complete variable domain (other parts from reference TRBV14 and TRBJ2-1): EAGVTQFPSHSVIEKGQTVTLRCDPISGHDNLYWYRRVMGKEIKFLLHFVKESKQDESGMPNNRFLAERTGGTYSTLKVQPAELEDSGVYFCASSYTVGGPRNEQFFGPGTRLTVL.

The rearrangement links TRBV10-3 to TRBJ1-2, with unresolved D. The CDR3 covers 12 residues. With 2 bases removed from V and 8 bases from J, the gap between germline ends came to 9 bases. CDR1 and CDR2 (germline): ENHRY, SYGVKD. The CDR3 is CAISEGRLGYTF. CDR3 bases: TGTGCCATCAGTGAGGGGCGCTTAGGCTACACCTTC.

The V gene is TRBV15, the J gene TRBJ2-1, with D unresolved. CDR3 length equals 15 residues. Trimming shortened V by 3 bases and J by 2 bases, and 11 bases separated the two germline ends. The germline V gene encodes CDR1 LNHNV and CDR2 YYDKDF (reference sequence). CDR3 coding DNA: TGTGCCACCAGCAGGAGGACCGCAACCTACAATGAGCAGTTCTTC. It translates to CATSRRTATYNEQFF.

Notes on this clone: Other DNA sequences in this sample translate to the same CDR3. The V call is TRBV12-5, the J call TRBJ2-3; no clear D. V lost 5 bases and J 2 bases, leaving 5 bases between the germline ends. CDR1 is LGHNT, CDR2 FRNRAP, per germline. The CDR3 contains 12 residues. The chain's CDR3 is CASGPDTDTQYF. CDR3 coding DNA: TGTGCTAGTGGTCCGGACACAGATACGCAGTATTTT.

This rearrangement joins TRBV5-4 to TRBJ1-1; D is ambiguous. V lost 2 bases to trimming and J lost 2 bases, with 10 bases between them. This CDR3 has 14 residues. CDR1 is SGHNT, CDR2 YYREEE, per germline (reference sequence). The CDR3 DNA reads as TGTGCCAGCAGCTTCCCGGGCCCCAACACTGAAGCTTTCTTT. Amino acids: CASSFPGPNTEAFF.

This clone was observed once. The chain employs TRBV4-2 and TRBJ1-3, with no clear D. V was pared by 1 base and J by 2 bases, with 21 bases between. Germline CDR1 and CDR2: LGHNA and YNFKEQ. The CDR3 runs 19 residues. CDR3 sequence: CASSQAIASTRGAGNTIYF. CDR3 bases: TGTGCCAGCAGCCAAGCTATTGCCTCGACCCGGGGAGCTGGAAACACCATATATTTT.

The chain recombines TRBV5-4 with TRBJ1-1, with D tentatively TRBD1 (6 bases). The germline gives CDR1 SGHNT, CDR2 YYREEE (reference sequence). This CDR3 is 18 amino acids long. With 3 bases removed from V and 3 bases from J, the gap between germline ends came to 24 bases. This chain's CDR3 is CASSSFRGQSADDTEAFF. Written as DNA, the CDR3 is TGTGCCAGCAGCTCTTTCCGCGGACAGTCAGCTGATGACACTGAAGCTTTCTTT.

The rearrangement uses TRBV7-9 and TRBJ2-3, with a tentative D call TRBD2 (5 bases). This CDR3 is built from 15 residues. The V end was cut by 5 bases, the J end by 3 bases, with 15 bases between. Germline lookup yields CDR1 SEHNR and CDR2 FQNEAQ (reference sequence). This chain's CDR3 is CASSPTSTGTDTQYF. The CDR3 nucleotides are TGTGCCAGCAGCCCCACTAGTACGGGGACAGATACGCAGTATTTT. The whole variable domain, filled in from reference TRBV7-9 and TRBJ2-3, reads DTGVSQNPRHKITKRGQNVTFRCDPISEHNRLYWYRQTLGQGPEFLTYFQNEAQLEKSRLLSDRFSAERPKGSFSTLEIQRTEQGDSAMYLCASSPTSTGTDTQYFGPGTRLTVL.

Comment on this clone: Within the sample, other DNA sequences also encode this same CDR3. The chain joins TRBV11-2 to TRBJ2-1; D unclear. CDR3 length: 14 amino acids. Between the trimmed V and J ends, which lost 2 bases and 0 bases, there was a span of 5 bases. Germline CDR1 SGHAT, CDR2 FQNNGV. CDR3 sequence (DNA): TGTGCCAGCAGCTTACGAAGCTCCTACAATGAGCAGTTCTTC. This encodes CASSLRSSYNEQFF.

This rearrangement joins TRBV28 to TRBJ2-1, with a possible D match to TRBD2 (5 bases). CDR1 MDHEN and CDR2 SYDVKM come from the germline V gene. V was pared by 6 bases and J by 3 bases, with 9 bases between. This CDR3 is 13 amino acids long. The CDR3 DNA reads as TGTGCCAGCAGGCGAACTAGCTACAATGAGCAGTTCTTC. Translated, it gives CASRRTSYNEQFF.

CDR3 sequence (DNA): TGCGCCAGCAGCCTCGGGCAGAGTAGCTCCTACGAGCAGTACTTC. As protein: CASSLGQSSSYEQYF. This chain joins TRBV4-3 and TRBJ2-7, with D uncertain. The V end lost 4 bases, the J end lost 0 bases, and 13 bases lay between the germline ends. This CDR3 spans 15 amino acids. Germline V gene sequence: CDR1 LGHNA, CDR2 YSLEER.

With respect to this clone: The same CDR3 also results from other DNA sequences found in this sample. The rearrangement joins TRBV29-1 to TRBJ2-5; D not resolved. CDR1 and CDR2 from the germline V gene are SQVTM and ANQGSEA. The CDR3 has 12 residues. V was clipped by 5 bases and J by 0 bases, with 7 bases between them. CDR3 in amino acids: CSVQVYQETQYF. CDR3 coding DNA: TGCAGCGTTCAAGTGTACCAAGAGACCCAGTACTTC.

The chain combines TRBV29-1 with TRBJ2-7; perhaps TRBD1 as D (5 bases). V was trimmed by 5 bases and J by 1 base, leaving 21 bases between them. This CDR3 spans 16 amino acids. The germline CDR1 and CDR2 sequences are SQVTM and ANQGSEA. The CDR3 DNA reads TGCAGCGTTCAGCGTCCAAACGAAAGGGGTTCCTACGAGCAGTACTTC. Translation: CSVQRPNERGSYEQYF.

This rearrangement joins TRBV10-2 to TRBJ2-2, with D maybe TRBD1 (5 bases). The CDR3 is 14 residues long. V lost 6 bases and J 1 base, leaving 9 bases between the germline ends. CDR1 and CDR2 (germline): WSHSY, SAAADI. CDR3: CASSRQRNTGELFF. CDR3 DNA sequence: TGCGCCAGCAGCAGACAGAGGAACACCGGGGAGCTGTTTTTT.

This sequence joins TRBV30 and TRBJ1-2, with 9 bases identical to TRBD1. Germline CDR1 and CDR2: GTSNPN and SVGIG (reference sequence). Trimming took 1 base from V and 5 from J; bases not matched to a gene: 14. The CDR3 totals 17 residues. The CDR3 DNA reads as TGTGCCTGGAGTGCGGTTCCCCGGACAGGGGAAGGATATGGCTACACCTTC. Encoded protein: CAWSAVPRTGEGYGYTF.

This clone has only one observation. The chain employs TRBV2 and TRBJ1-2; 7 bases are shared with TRBD1. V trimming: 5 bases; J trimming: 6 bases; junction bases outside the gene matches: 9. Germline CDR1 reads SNHLY; CDR2 reads FYNNEI. The CDR3 extends over 14 amino acids. CDR3: CASSFQGGGDGYTF. CDR3 in DNA: TGTGCCAGCAGTTTCCAGGGAGGGGGCGATGGCTACACCTTC.

The V and J genes are TRBV5-1 and TRBJ2-3, with 9 bases matching TRBD2. CDR3 length: 16 amino acids. The ends lost 0 bases at V and 1 base at J; junction bases unmatched: 3. Germline CDR1 SGHRS, CDR2 YFSETQ. The CDR3 DNA reads TGCGCCAGCAGCTTGGGACTAGCGGTAGGCACAGATACGCAGTATTTT. Amino acids: CASSLGLAVGTDTQYF.

This rearrangement joins TRBV6-1 to TRBJ2-1; 9 positions match TRBD2. Germline-derived CDR1 and CDR2 are MNHNS and SASEGT. The V gene end was trimmed by 3 bases and the J gene end by 1 base; junction bases not matched to a gene: 4. The CDR3 is 16 residues long. CDR3 bases: TGTGCCAGCAGTGATCGTCTAGCGGGGTCCTACAATGAGCAGTTCTTC. The encoded protein is CASSDRLAGSYNEQFF.

The CDR3 bases are TGTGCCAGCAGCGGGACAGGGGGCCCGGCTTTCTTT. Translation gives CASSGTGGPAFF. The chain recombines TRBV2 with TRBJ1-1; the match to TRBD1 covers 12 bases. This CDR3 has 12 amino acids. Germline V gives CDR1 SNHLY, CDR2 FYNNEI. J gave up 11 bases and V 6 bases, and 4 bases lay outside the gene matches.

The chain has TRBV19 and TRBJ2-1, with D unclear. In germline, CDR1 is LNHDA, CDR2 SQIVND (reference sequence). The CDR3 loop spans 16 amino acids. V gave up 4 bases and J gave up 4 bases, with 17 bases separating them. The CDR3 loop is CASSTRESRSYNEQFF. Here the CDR3 DNA reads TGTGCCAGTAGTACCCGTGAATCACGATCGTACAATGAGCAGTTCTTC. The full variable domain, with the rest looked up from reference TRBV19 and TRBJ2-1, is DGGITQSPKYLFRKEGQNVTLSCEQNLNHDAMYWYRQDPGQGLRLIYYSQIVNDFQKGDIAEGYSVSREKKESFPLTVTSAQKNPTAFYLCASSTRESRSYNEQFFGPGTRLTVL.

This chain connects TRBV18 to TRBJ2-7, with no clear D. This CDR3 contains 12 residues. V lost 3 bases and J 6 bases, leaving 9 bases between the germline ends. The germline V gene has CDR1 KGHSH and CDR2 LQKENI. The DNA for the CDR3 is TGTGCCAGCTCACCGATTGTGGGCGAGCAGTACTTC. Encoded protein: CASSPIVGEQYF. The full variable domain, with the rest looked up from reference TRBV18 and TRBJ2-7, is NAGVMQNPRHLVRRRGQEARLRCSPMKGHSHVYWYRQLPEEGLKFMVYLQKENIIDESGMPKERFSAEFPKEGPSILRIQQVVRGDSAAYFCASSPIVGEQYFGPGTRLTVT.